Shown below are 5 T cell receptor beta chains from a single sample sequenced in a study of Tregs in tolerant kidney transplant recipients. The assay was immunoSEQ multiplex PCR, and TCRdb's table has in-frame clones only and misses some. This sample has about 110,000 clones, with roughly 90% found just once. The sequencing used CD4+ T cells from blood, collected before the transplant. All receptors come from a human donor who received a combined kidney and bone marrow transplant.

The chain links TRBV15 to TRBJ2-7; 10 nucleotides align to TRBD2. This CDR3 comprises 16 residues. Per germline, CDR1 LNHNV and CDR2 YYDKDF (reference sequence). V trimming: 3 bases; J trimming: 0 bases; junction bases outside the gene matches: 5. The chain's CDR3 is CATSSIAGGSSYEQYF. The DNA for the CDR3 is TGTGCCACCAGCAGTATAGCGGGGGGTTCCTCCTACGAGCAGTACTTC.

This sequence joins TRBV19 and TRBJ1-2; 8 nucleotides line up with TRBD1. Germline lookup yields CDR1 LNHDA and CDR2 SQIVND (reference sequence). The J segment lost 3 bases and the V segment lost 5 bases, leaving 2 bases of the junction unmatched. The CDR3 runs to 13 residues. The CDR3 region has the DNA TGTGCCAGTAGTCCGGACAGGGACTATGGCTACACCTTC. Amino acid sequence: CASSPDRDYGYTF.

V is TRBV19 and J is TRBJ1-2; D perhaps matches TRBD1 (5 bases). The CDR3 covers 17 residues. CDR1 and CDR2 (germline): LNHDA, SQIVND (reference sequence). V lost 3 bases, J lost 6 bases, and 23 bases lay in between. CDR3 in DNA: TGTGCCAGTAGTATTTTGCGGGGCATTGGCAGGCATCATGGCTACACCTTC. This translates into CASSILRGIGRHHGYTF.

This chain joins TRBV9 and TRBJ2-3; 12 bases map to TRBD2. V was pared by 0 bases and J by 5 bases, with 7 bases of the junction left unmatched. Germline CDR1 is SGDLS and CDR2 is YYNGEE. There are 17 residues in the CDR3. The CDR3, as DNA: TGTGCCAGCAGCGTAGCTTGGGGACTAGCGGGCGGAGATACGCAGTATTTT. Translated, it gives CASSVAWGLAGGDTQYF.

This clone is a singleton in its sample. This sequence joins TRBV20-1 and TRBJ2-7, with a tentative D call TRBD1 (6 bases). The CDR3 runs 11 residues. Germline-derived CDR1 and CDR2 are DFQATT and SNEGSKA (reference sequence). Trimming left V 5 bases short and J 6 bases short, with 11 bases between. CDR3 bases: TGCAGTGCTCTCAGGGGCTCCGAGCAGTACTTC. Translated: CSALRGSEQYF.